Each of the 21 T cell receptor beta chains below was sequenced from the same sample in a study of cytomegalovirus exposure and HLA in healthy donors. Primers for the PCR totalled 60 Vbeta and 13 Jbeta. The method was immunoSEQ multiplex PCR; TCRdb's version includes in-frame clones alone and lacks a portion of them. The data contain about 160,000 clones, around 75% of them seen just once; the ten biggest clones take up about 2.7%. Sequencing used PBMCs. The receptors originated from a woman aged 50 to 60 in good health and CMV-seropositive.

The CDR3 is CASSQGSGGIDEQFF. In nucleotides, the CDR3 is TGTGCCAGCAGCCAAGGGAGCGGGGGGATCGATGAGCAGTTCTTC. V and J are TRBV14 and TRBJ2-1; 9 nucleotides line up with TRBD2. V trimming: 1 base; J trimming: 8 bases; junction bases outside the gene matches: 6. Germline V gives CDR1 SGHDN, CDR2 FVKESK. The CDR3 is made up of 15 amino acids.

This clone was observed a handful of times. The rearrangement uses TRBV5-4 and TRBJ1-1; D perhaps matches TRBD1 (6 bases). The V and J ends lost 3 bases and 1 base respectively, with 13 bases between them. Looked up from germline, CDR1 is SGHNT and CDR2 is YYREEE (reference sequence). This CDR3 is 15 amino acids long. The CDR3 bases are TGTGCCAGCAGCTCAAGGACAGTTCGGAACACTGAAGCTTTCTTT. This translates into CASSSRTVRNTEAFF.

The CDR3 sequence: CASSQRQGLDKNIQYF. As DNA, the CDR3 is TGCGCCAGCAGCCAAAGACAGGGTTTGGACAAAAACATTCAGTACTTC. The rearrangement joins TRBV4-1 to TRBJ2-4; 7 nucleotides align to TRBD1. Germline V CDR1 and CDR2: MGHRA, YSYEKL. This CDR3 spans 16 amino acids. With 2 bases clipped from V and 3 bases from J, the junction kept 7 bases outside the gene matches.

J is TRBJ2-1 and V is TRBV25-1, with D maybe TRBD1 (5 bases). The CDR3 is 14 amino acids. Germline CDR1 is MGHDK and CDR2 is SYGVNS. The V end lost 1 base, the J end lost 9 bases, and 13 bases lay between the germline ends. CDR3 DNA sequence: TGTGCCAGCAGTGAATCCGGCGCTAGGGGTGAGCAGTTCTTC. The encoded protein is CASSESGARGEQFF.

This chain connects TRBV4-1 to TRBJ1-2, with 10 bases lining up with TRBD1. Germline CDR1 is MGHRA and CDR2 is YSYEKL. The CDR3 loop spans 13 amino acids. Unmatched junction bases numbered 6, after V lost 6 bases and J lost 8 bases. Written as DNA, the CDR3 is TGCGCCAGCAGGGGACAGGGGATGTGCGGCTACACCTTC. Its protein product is CASRGQGMCGYTF.

The gene calls are TRBV10-3 and TRBJ1-5; 7 bases align to TRBD1. The CDR3 loop spans 13 amino acids. The ends lost 11 bases at V and 4 bases at J; junction bases unmatched: 8. Germline CDR1 is ENHRY and CDR2 is SYGVKD. CDR3 sequence reads: CAAAGTENQPQHF. In nucleotides, the CDR3 is TGTGCCGCCGCAGGGACAGAGAATCAGCCCCAGCATTTT.

The chain links TRBV15 to TRBJ2-7, with D perhaps TRBD1 (6 bases). Per the germline V gene, CDR1 is LNHNV and CDR2 is YYDKDF (reference sequence). The CDR3 totals 16 residues. Trimming left V 0 bases short and J 3 bases short, with 15 bases between. The CDR3 sequence: CATSRDRGGFGYEQYF. The CDR3 coding sequence is TGTGCCACCAGCAGAGATCGAGGGGGTTTCGGCTACGAGCAGTACTTC.

The CDR3 protein is CASTGTAYDEKLFF. CDR3 DNA sequence: TGTGCCAGTACCGGGACAGCCTATGATGAAAAACTGTTTTTT. V is TRBV19 and J is TRBJ1-4; TRBD1 matches 7 bases. CDR3 length: 14 residues. The J segment lost 6 bases and the V segment lost 7 bases, leaving 8 bases of the junction unmatched. Looked up from germline, CDR1 is LNHDA and CDR2 is SQIVND (reference sequence).

This clone was counted between two and nine times. The rearrangement uses TRBV5-1 and TRBJ1-4; D remains unclear. The CDR3 sequence is 16 residues long. Germline V gives CDR1 SGHRS, CDR2 YFSETQ. Trimming removed 0 bases at V and 0 bases at J, with 9 bases between. The chain's CDR3 is CASSLGGRSTNEKLFF. The CDR3 coding sequence is TGCGCCAGCAGCTTGGGTGGCCGCTCAACTAATGAAAAACTGTTTTTT.

CDR3 nucleotide sequence: TGCGCCAGCTCCTTAGCGGGGGGTTCAGATACGCAGTATTTT. Protein: CASSLAGGSDTQYF. The rearrangement links TRBV10-2 to TRBJ2-3; 10 bases match TRBD2. There are 14 residues in the CDR3. Trimming took 8 bases from V and 4 from J; bases not matched to a gene: 6. Germline V gene lookup returns CDR1 WSHSY and CDR2 SAAADI.

The V call is TRBV4-1, the J call TRBJ2-7; D call uncertain. Trimming removed 1 base from V and 4 bases from J, with 11 bases in between. The CDR3 is made up of 14 amino acids. Germline assignment: CDR1 MGHRA and CDR2 YSYEKL. In DNA form, the CDR3 reads TGCGCCAGCAGCCAAGTGGAGAACCAGTACGAGCAGTACTTC. Translation gives CASSQVENQYEQYF.

In this sample, this clone turned up once. V usage is TRBV5-4 and J usage is TRBJ2-5; maybe TRBD2 (6 bases). V was pared by 4 bases and J by 5 bases, with 15 bases between. The CDR3 consists of 14 residues. In germline, CDR1 is SGHNT, CDR2 YYREEE (reference sequence). CDR3 residues: CASSPGTYEETQYF. The CDR3 region has the DNA TGTGCCAGCAGCCCCGGGACTTACGAGGAGACCCAGTACTTC.

V and J are TRBV5-1 and TRBJ1-1; a weak D match, TRBD1 (5 bases). In germline, CDR1 is SGHRS, CDR2 YFSETQ. V was cut by 5 bases and J by 1 base, with 15 bases left in between. The CDR3 loop spans 15 amino acids. The CDR3 nucleotides read TGCGCCAGCAGGGGGGAGGGAAGGACGAACACTGAAGCTTTCTTT. Its translation is CASRGEGRTNTEAFF.

The chain has TRBV5-1 and TRBJ2-1; 10 nucleotides match TRBD1. The V gene's germline CDR1 is SGHRS and CDR2 YFSETQ. The CDR3 sequence is 15 residues long. Trimming cost V 2 bases and J 6 bases; bases outside gene matches: 5. The CDR3 spells CASSLRQGAGNEQFF. CDR3 nucleotide sequence: TGCGCCAGCAGCTTACGACAGGGGGCAGGCAATGAGCAGTTCTTC.

This clone was recorded only once. J is TRBJ1-6 and V is TRBV4-2; D gene ambiguous. This CDR3 is built from 15 residues. The V gene's germline CDR1 is LGHNA and CDR2 YNFKEQ. The V gene lost 0 bases and the J gene lost 5 bases, with 8 bases spanning the gap. The CDR3 sequence: CASSQEARDNSPLHF. The CDR3 nucleotides read TGTGCCAGCAGCCAAGAAGCGAGGGATAATTCACCCCTCCACTTT.

With regard to this clone: Additional DNA sequences in this sample encode the identical CDR3. The CDR3 is CASSLGTVYGYTF. DNA of the CDR3: TGCGCCAGCAGCTTGGGGACAGTCTATGGCTACACCTTC. The genes are TRBV5-1 and TRBJ1-2; TRBD1 might be the D (6 bases). Germline V gene lookup returns CDR1 SGHRS and CDR2 YFSETQ. The V gene lost 0 bases and the J gene lost 4 bases, with 7 bases spanning the gap. This CDR3 has 13 residues. Supplemented by reference TRBV5-1 and TRBJ1-2, the full variable domain reads KAGVTQTPRYLIKTRGQQVTLSCSPISGHRSVSWYQQTPGQGLQFLFEYFSETQRNKGNFPGRFSGRQFSNSRSEMNVSTLELGDSALYLCASSLGTVYGYTFGSGTRLTVV.

This sequence joins TRBV7-9 and TRBJ2-5; a possible D gene is TRBD1 (5 bases). The germline V gene has CDR1 SEHNR and CDR2 FQNEAQ (reference sequence). The CDR3 has 14 residues. V was shortened by 4 bases and J by 2 bases, with 11 bases between the two germline ends. CDR3 residues: CASSSGASQETQYF. As DNA, the CDR3 is TGTGCCAGCAGCTCTGGGGCCAGTCAAGAGACCCAGTACTTC.

This rearrangement joins TRBV29-1 to TRBJ2-7, with 7 positions matching TRBD1. Germline lookup yields CDR1 SQVTM and CDR2 ANQGSEA. J lost 5 bases, V lost 5 bases, and 3 bases had no gene match. CDR3 size: 11 residues. The CDR3 nucleotides are TGCAGCGTTCACAGGGGCCACGAGCAGTACTTC. Amino acid sequence: CSVHRGHEQYF.

J is TRBJ1-2 and V is TRBV5-4; D might be TRBD1 (5 bases). The length of the CDR3 is 14 residues. CDR1 is SGHNT and CDR2 is YYREEE in the germline V gene (reference sequence). Trimming shortened V by 2 bases and J by 4 bases, and 12 bases separated the two germline ends. The CDR3 loop reads CASSFQGGFYGYTF. The CDR3 bases are TGTGCCAGCAGCTTCCAGGGAGGATTCTATGGCTACACCTTC.

The CDR3 sequence is CASSQGLAGSQETQYF. CDR3 coding DNA: TGCGCCAGCAGCCAGGGACTAGCGGGGTCCCAAGAGACCCAGTACTTC. The rearrangement links TRBV4-1 to TRBJ2-5, with 13 bases fitting TRBD2. CDR1 and CDR2 from the germline V gene are MGHRA and YSYEKL. V was pared by 3 bases and J by 1 base, with 2 bases of the junction left unmatched. The CDR3 has 16 residues.

This sequence joins TRBV7-2 and TRBJ2-7; no clear D. The CDR3 contains 15 residues. Germline CDR1 and CDR2: SGHTA and FQGNSA. Trimming cost V 1 base and J 0 bases, with 10 bases left between them. CDR3 protein: CASSLVPGSSYEQYF. CDR3 DNA: TGTGCCAGCAGCTTAGTGCCAGGCTCCTCCTACGAGCAGTACTTC.